The 14 T cell receptor beta chains below come from one sample, sequenced in a study of T cells in Graves' hyperthyroidism and ophthalmopathy (dated by TCRdb to the late 2010s). The library was produced with multiplex PCR. TCRdb shows the sequencer as Illumina HiSeq 2000. The TCR beta CDR3 regions were amplified from RNA transcripts. A first-round RT-PCR of the TCR CDR3 used the HTBI primer set with the Qiagen OneStep RT-PCR kit. TCRdb reprocessing: public reads trimmed at Q25 with fastp, clones called with MiXCR, in-frame beta chains kept. Here each entry gathers all rows of one CDR3 protein and keeps the most common genes and DNA. Present in this sample are 450,000 to 650,000 distinct CDR3 sequences, around 21% of which were seen just once. The ten largest clonotypes hold 26% of the sample. Sequencing used blood. These TCRs come from a man younger than 35 with Graves' hyperthyroidism.

The V call is TRBV5-4, the J call TRBJ2-5, with 7 positions matching TRBD2. This CDR3 comprises 14 residues. CDR1 is SGHNT and CDR2 is YYREEE in the germline V gene (reference sequence). J was trimmed by 5 bases and V by 2 bases; bases with no gene match: 6. The CDR3 region is CASSFGGSQETQYF. The CDR3 region has the DNA TGTGCCAGCAGCTTCGGGGGGTCCCAGGAGACCCAGTACTTC.

This clonotype has at least ten counts. The chain joins TRBV12-3 or TRBV12-4 to TRBJ2-6; D possibly corresponds to TRBD1 (5 bases). The CDR3 loop spans 20 amino acids. The V gene lost 2 bases and the J gene lost 0 bases, with 20 bases spanning the gap. CDR3 sequence (DNA): TGTGCCAGCAGTTTAAGGGTACTGCAGGGCCTCGGCTCTGGGGCCAACGTCCTGACTTTC. This codes for CASSLRVLQGLGSGANVLTF.

At least ten counts were recorded for this clonotype. The CDR3 DNA is TGTGCCAGCAGGGGTACAGGGGGCGAAGGTGGGGCCAAAAACATTCAGTACTTC. Encoded protein: CASRGTGGEGGAKNIQYF. The chain employs TRBV2 and TRBJ2-4; 9 bases are shared with TRBD1. Per germline, CDR1 SNHLY and CDR2 FYNNEI. Trimming cost V 6 bases and J 1 base; bases outside gene matches: 13. CDR3 length: 18 amino acids.

This clonotype was picked up many times. This sequence joins TRBV11-2 and TRBJ2-5; D is undetermined. This CDR3 spans 14 amino acids. Trimming removed 1 base from V and 1 base from J, with 7 bases in between. Germline lookup yields CDR1 SGHAT and CDR2 FQNNGV. Here the CDR3 reads CASSLAAVQETQYF. The CDR3 DNA sequence: TGTGCCAGCAGCTTAGCGGCAGTCCAAGAGACCCAGTACTTC.

The rearrangement links TRBV5-1 to TRBJ1-3; D unclear. V lost 4 bases and J 0 bases, leaving 11 bases between the germline ends. From germline, CDR1 is SGHRS and CDR2 YFSETQ. This CDR3 has 15 amino acids. The CDR3 sequence is CASSIDGRSGNTIYF. The CDR3 nucleotides are TGCGCCAGCAGCATAGACGGCCGCTCTGGAAACACCATATATTTT.

This clonotype came up many times. The chain combines TRBV6-2 or TRBV6-3 with TRBJ1-5; TRBD1 might be the D (5 bases). The CDR3 has 15 residues. CDR1 MNHEY and CDR2 SVGEGT come from the germline V gene. Trimming shortened V by 0 bases and J by 6 bases, and 12 bases separated the two germline ends. CDR3 protein: CASSYSRGSGQPQHF. Here the CDR3 DNA reads TGTGCCAGCAGTTACTCACGGGGGAGCGGTCAGCCCCAGCATTTT.

This clonotype was counted at least ten times. The chain is built from TRBV28 and TRBJ1-2; the D is unclear. Germline V gene lookup returns CDR1 MDHEN and CDR2 SYDVKM. CDR3 length: 13 residues. V lost 11 bases, J lost 5 bases, and 18 bases lay in between. CDR3 protein: CALRPEGGYGYTF. In DNA, the CDR3 is TGTGCCCTTCGGCCCGAGGGAGGGTATGGCTACACCTTC.

This clonotype was seen many times. The chain links TRBV6-5 to TRBJ1-1; D may be TRBD1 (5 bases). Germline-derived CDR1 and CDR2 are MNHEY and SVGAGI. The V gene lost 0 bases and the J gene lost 3 bases, with 17 bases spanning the gap. The length of the CDR3 is 17 residues. This chain's CDR3 is CASSYSWGPNPDTEAFF. Here the CDR3 DNA reads TGTGCCAGCAGTTACTCATGGGGACCCAACCCAGACACTGAAGCTTTCTTT.

This clonotype was seen repeatedly, ten times or more. The CDR3 region has the DNA TGCGCCAGCAGCGCGACAGTTTCGAACACCGGGGAGCTGTTTTTT. This encodes CASSATVSNTGELFF. This chain uses TRBV5-1 with TRBJ2-2; D is perhaps TRBD1 (5 bases). Germline V lookup: CDR1 SGHRS, CDR2 YFSETQ. This CDR3 is 15 amino acids long. V was pared by 4 bases and J by 0 bases, with 10 bases between.

This clonotype has a count of ten or more. V is TRBV29-1 and J is TRBJ2-7, with D possibly TRBD2 on 5 matching bases. The V and J ends lost 7 bases and 5 bases respectively, with 18 bases between them. The CDR3 totals 13 residues. The germline CDR1 and CDR2 sequences are SQVTM and ANQGSEA. The CDR3 bases are TGCAGCGCGGGGTGGGCACCCCGGGACGAGCAGTACTTC. Translation: CSAGWAPRDEQYF.

The chain has TRBV2 and TRBJ1-1; perhaps TRBD1 as D (6 bases). The CDR3 covers 17 residues. Germline V gene data show CDR1 as SNHLY and CDR2 as FYNNEI. V lost 1 base and J lost 4, with 19 bases in between. CDR3 sequence: CASSEESGAPTGTEAFF. The CDR3 DNA sequence: TGTGCCAGCAGTGAAGAGTCAGGGGCACCAACGGGCACTGAAGCTTTCTTT.

This clonotype was recorded at least ten times. The chain recombines TRBV12-3 or TRBV12-4 with TRBJ1-2; 11 nucleotides agree with TRBD1. The CDR3 is made up of 14 amino acids. Trimming at V came to 6 bases and at J to 7 bases, leaving 7 bases not matched to a gene. For the CDR3, the DNA is TGTGCCAGCAGCAAAGGACAGGGGGCCTTTGGCTACACCTTC. This sequence encodes CASSKGQGAFGYTF.

The V call is TRBV28, the J call TRBJ2-2, with D tentatively TRBD2 (6 bases). The CDR3 is 15 amino acids. Trimming took 8 bases from V and 4 from J, leaving 17 bases between them. CDR1 is MDHEN and CDR2 is SYDVKM in the germline V gene. This CDR3 is CASCRWDLSTGELFF. The CDR3 DNA is TGTGCCAGCTGCCGATGGGACTTAAGCACCGGGGAGCTGTTTTTT.

This clonotype was observed many times. The gene calls are TRBV12-3 or TRBV12-4 and TRBJ1-1; the D is unclear. This CDR3 has 13 amino acids. Trimming removed 6 bases at V and 1 base at J, with 9 bases between. This chain's CDR3 is CASRGGENTEAFF. CDR3 nucleotides: TGTGCCAGCAGGGGCGGGGAGAACACTGAAGCTTTCTTT.